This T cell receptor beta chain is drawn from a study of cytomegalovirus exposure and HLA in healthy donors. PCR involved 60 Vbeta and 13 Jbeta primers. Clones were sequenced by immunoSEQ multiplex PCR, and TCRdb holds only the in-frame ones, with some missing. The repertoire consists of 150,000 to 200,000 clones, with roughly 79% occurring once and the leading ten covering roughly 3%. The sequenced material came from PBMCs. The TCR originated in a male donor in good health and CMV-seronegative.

Here the CDR3 DNA reads TGTGCCAGCTCGCAACAGAAGAACACTGAAGCTTTCTTT. Protein product: CASSQQKNTEAFF. The chain uses TRBV18 and TRBJ1-1; D is unresolved. The V end lost 6 bases, the J end lost 1 base, and 9 bases lay between the germline ends. From germline, CDR1 is KGHSH and CDR2 LQKENI. This CDR3 spans 13 amino acids.